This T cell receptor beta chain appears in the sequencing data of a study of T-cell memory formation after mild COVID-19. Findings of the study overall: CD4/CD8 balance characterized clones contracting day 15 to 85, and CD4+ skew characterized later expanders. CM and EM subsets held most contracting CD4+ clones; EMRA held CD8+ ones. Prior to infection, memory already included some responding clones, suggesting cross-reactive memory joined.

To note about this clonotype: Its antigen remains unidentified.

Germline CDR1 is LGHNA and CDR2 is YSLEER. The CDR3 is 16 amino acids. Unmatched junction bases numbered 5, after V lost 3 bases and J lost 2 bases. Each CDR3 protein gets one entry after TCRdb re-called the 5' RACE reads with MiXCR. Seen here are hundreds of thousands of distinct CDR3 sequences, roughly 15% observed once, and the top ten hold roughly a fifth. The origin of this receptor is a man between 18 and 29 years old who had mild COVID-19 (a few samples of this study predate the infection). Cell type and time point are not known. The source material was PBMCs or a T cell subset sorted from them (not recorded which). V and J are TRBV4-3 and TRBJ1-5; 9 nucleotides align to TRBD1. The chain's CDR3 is CASSHSWTGGNQPQHF. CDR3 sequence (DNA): TGCGCCAGCAGCCATTCCTGGACAGGGGGCAATCAGCCCCAGCATTTT.